What follows are 7 T cell receptor beta chains derived from one specimen sequenced in a study of tumor-infiltrating lymphocytes in primary liver carcinoma. The input was around 500 ng total RNA; TCR beta cDNA was made from it with a constant-region primer. For TCR beta, libraries were produced by three nested multiplex PCR rounds using slightly modified ARM-PCR. Researchers ran the first two PCR rounds for 10 cycles each with TRBV1-TRBV30 forward primers and a C-beta reverse primer. In TCRdb, the multiplex PCR reads were re-called with MiXCR into one record per CDR3 protein. Here the sample spans 100,000 or so distinct CDR3 sequences, 69% being singletons. Co-extraction of both nucleic acids (RNA and DNA) used 20-30 mg of unsorted bulk tissue. Sequenced input: liver tumor tissue from sampling region 5. Stated subset: tumor region T5, tumor centre. These receptors all stem from a woman aged 60-70 years with primary liver carcinoma and hepatitis B virus infection.

About this clonotype itself: Because the CDR3 is missing its conserved closing phenylalanine or tryptophan, this is likely a read error. The limits of the CDR3 on the DNA are not certain, so only TCRdb's listed CDR3 is given. CDR3 in amino acids: CASSPGTSGSITGEPFI. The chain employs TRBV5-1 and TRBJ2-2; the tabulated D call, TRBD2, remains unverified against the DNA. Germline V gives CDR1 SGHRS, CDR2 YFSETQ. The CDR3 totals 17 residues, both ends included.

The rearrangement links TRBV11-3 to TRBJ2-5; D remains ambiguous. Trimming removed 1 base from V and 2 bases from J, with 8 bases in between. This CDR3 is 14 amino acids long. The germline gives CDR1 SGHNT, CDR2 YENEEA. As DNA, the CDR3 is TGTGCCAGCAGCTTAGGAATAACACAAGAGACCCAGTACTTC. As protein: CASSLGITQETQYF.

With respect to this clonotype: A read error may explain this, as a much larger clone is one base away. The chain combines TRBV13 with TRBJ2-7; 9 bases are a match to TRBD2. From germline, CDR1 is PRHDT and CDR2 FYEKMQ (reference sequence). Trimming removed 7 bases from V and 7 bases from J; junction bases left unmatched: 11. The CDR3 is made up of 14 amino acids. The DNA of the CDR3 is TGTGCCAGCATACGGAACCCCGCGGGAGGGGAGCAGTACTTC. It specifies CASIRNPAGGEQYF.

Regarding this clonotype: A read error may account for a junction end that differs from germline. This sequence joins TRBV11-2 and TRBJ2-3; 8 bases agree with TRBD1. CDR1 SGHAT and CDR2 FQNNGV come from the germline V gene. This CDR3 comprises 17 residues. In DNA, the CDR3 is TGTGCCAGCAGCTCGCGGATAAACAGGGGGAACACAGATACGCAGTGTTTT. Translated: CASSSRINRGNTDTQCF.

This clonotype was observed once. The genes are TRBV11-2 and TRBJ1-4, with a possible D match to TRBD1 (5 bases). Trimming shortened V by 5 bases and J by 9 bases, and 16 bases separated the two germline ends. The CDR3 spans 14 residues. Germline-derived CDR1 and CDR2 are SGHAT and FQNNGV. The CDR3 spells CASSPGHAYKKLFF. CDR3 nucleotide sequence: TGTGCCAGCAGCCCGGGGCACGCCTATAAAAAACTGTTTTTT.

Comment on this clonotype: Compared with germline, one end of the junction differs, possibly owing to a read error. The rearrangement uses TRBV11-1 and TRBJ2-3; 11 nucleotides align to TRBD2. Germline values: CDR1 SGHAT, CDR2 FQDESV (reference sequence). The CDR3 totals 19 residues. CDR3 in amino acids: CASSLRAPTSGRATHTQYF. CDR3 nucleotide sequence: TGTGCCAGCAGCTTAAGGGCCCCTACTAGCGGGAGAGCGACACATACGCAATATTTT.

Remarks on this clonotype: A read error is likely, as this CDR3 ends without the conserved phenylalanine or tryptophan. The rearrangement uses TRBV6-5 and TRBJ2-7; 10 bases map to TRBD2. From germline, CDR1 is MNHEY and CDR2 SVGAGI. This CDR3 contains 17 residues. V lost 6 bases and J lost 7; bases outside the gene matches: 18. DNA for the CDR3: TGTGCCAGCAGGCGCGCATTAGGAAGCGGGAGGGCTAGGGAGCAGTACTCC. This translates into CASRRALGSGRAREQYS.